This T cell receptor (beta chain) was captured by sequencing in a study of patients and donors after allogeneic stem cell transplantation. Each CDR3 protein is one row after TCRdb ran MiXCR on the RT-PCR reads. The sample includes 150,000 to 200,000 distinct CDR3 sequences, 41% of them seen just once. Per the germline V gene, CDR1 is LGHDT and CDR2 is YNNKEL (reference sequence). The CDR3 extends over 15 amino acids. V trimming: 8 bases; J trimming: 5 bases; junction bases outside the gene matches: 10. The V call is TRBV3-1, the J call TRBJ2-1; 9 bases are a match to TRBD2. Sequenced: blood, either unsorted or a sorted T cell fraction (not recorded which). The TCR comes from a human donor who was either an allogeneic HSCT recipient or a stem cell or donor lymphocyte infusion donor (not recorded which). It is not recorded whose cells these are; they may come from a transplant donor. The CDR3 is CASSRPAGGDNEQFF. The CDR3 DNA reads TGTGCCAGCTCCCGCCCAGCGGGAGGCGACAATGAGCAGTTCTTC.